A selection of T cell receptor beta chains follows, all from one sample in a study of T cell responses to AZD1222 COVID-19 vaccine. The data were produced by immunoSEQ multiplex PCR, yet TCRdb's version contains in-frame clones alone and is incomplete. The sample records 130,000 to 150,000 clones, 75% to 95% being singletons. The sample was peripheral blood, taken on day 0 of MenACWY control vaccination. These receptors originate from an adult in good health. Both conserved end residues are part of each CDR3. The D gene is left open where the match is weak. Rows may omit the clone size; those that give it use once, few, many or a size class.

j_call: TRBJ1-2
d_call: .
clone_size: .
v_call: TRBV4-1
cdr3_aa: CASSQDWPPSNYGYTF
cdr3_nt: TGCGCCAGCAGCCAAGATTGGCCCCCTTCCAACTATGGCTACACCTTC

j_call: TRBJ1-1
d_call: .
clone_size: .
v_call: TRBV3-1/TRBV3-2
cdr3_aa: CASSHPNTEAFF
cdr3_nt: TGTGCCAGCAGCCATCCGAACACTGAAGCTTTCTTT

j_call: TRBJ2-2
d_call: .
clone_size: .
v_call: TRBV9
cdr3_aa: CASSARGGPGELFF
cdr3_nt: TGTGCCAGCAGCGCCCGCGGAGGACCCGGGGAGCTGTTTTTT

j_call: TRBJ1-5
d_call: .
clone_size: .
v_call: TRBV18
cdr3_aa: CASSPTWENQPQHF
cdr3_nt: TGTGCCAGCTCACCAACGTGGGAAAATCAGCCCCAGCATTTT

j_call: TRBJ2-2
d_call: .
clone_size: .
v_call: TRBV19
cdr3_aa: CASSNRAHTGELFF
cdr3_nt: TGTGCCAGTAGCAACAGGGCTCACACCGGGGAGCTGTTTTTT

j_call: TRBJ2-5
d_call: TRBD2
clone_size: .
v_call: TRBV15
cdr3_aa: CATSRDHSAGGGETQYF
cdr3_nt: TGTGCCACCAGCAGAGATCATTCAGCGGGAGGGGGAGAGACCCAGTACTTC

j_call: TRBJ1-2
d_call: TRBD1
clone_size: .
v_call: TRBV20-1
cdr3_aa: CSASDRGNYGYTF
cdr3_nt: TGCAGTGCTAGTGACAGGGGGAACTATGGCTACACCTTC

j_call: TRBJ1-6
d_call: .
clone_size: .
v_call: TRBV4-2
cdr3_aa: CASSPARASSSPLHF
cdr3_nt: TGTGCCAGCAGCCCTGCTCGGGCCTCTAGTTCACCCCTCCACTTT

j_call: TRBJ2-2
d_call: TRBD2
clone_size: .
v_call: TRBV4-1
cdr3_aa: CASRDGRADTGELFF
cdr3_nt: TGCGCCAGCAGAGACGGGAGGGCCGACACCGGGGAGCTGTTTTTT

j_call: TRBJ1-2
d_call: .
clone_size: .
v_call: TRBV6-1
cdr3_aa: CASSEAWVAYGYTF
cdr3_nt: TGTGCCAGCAGTGAAGCCTGGGTCGCCTATGGCTACACCTTC

j_call: TRBJ1-2
d_call: .
clone_size: .
v_call: TRBV7-8
cdr3_aa: CASSWGGGNYGYTF
cdr3_nt: TGTGCCAGCAGTTGGGGGGGTGGAAACTATGGCTACACCTTC

j_call: TRBJ2-3
d_call: .
clone_size: .
v_call: TRBV5-4
cdr3_aa: CASSFADTQYF
cdr3_nt: TGTGCCAGCAGCTTCGCAGATACGCAGTATTTT

j_call: TRBJ1-5
d_call: .
clone_size: .
v_call: TRBV12-5
cdr3_aa: CASGLGDVDNQPQHF
cdr3_nt: TGTGCTAGTGGTTTAGGGGACGTTGACAATCAGCCCCAGCATTTT

j_call: TRBJ1-2
d_call: .
clone_size: .
v_call: TRBV19
cdr3_aa: CASSISGRSGYTF
cdr3_nt: TGTGCCAGTAGTATATCTGGGAGGTCCGGCTACACCTTC

j_call: TRBJ1-3
d_call: .
clone_size: few
v_call: TRBV4-1
cdr3_aa: CASSQDPARSGNTIYF
cdr3_nt: TGCGCCAGCAGCCAAGATCCGGCCCGCTCTGGAAACACCATATATTTT

j_call: TRBJ2-7
d_call: TRBD2
clone_size: .
v_call: TRBV28
cdr3_aa: CASSSYSGSGSYEQYF
cdr3_nt: TGTGCCAGCAGTTCTTATAGCGGGAGCGGCTCCTACGAGCAGTACTTC

j_call: TRBJ1-5
d_call: .
clone_size: .
v_call: TRBV11-2
cdr3_aa: CASSSSGPQHF
cdr3_nt: TGTGCCAGCAGCTCGTCAGGGCCCCAGCATTTT

j_call: TRBJ1-4
d_call: .
clone_size: few
v_call: TRBV2
cdr3_aa: CASSTRATNEKLFF
cdr3_nt: TGTGCCAGCAGTACCCGCGCAACTAATGAAAAACTGTTTTTT

j_call: TRBJ1-6
d_call: TRBD1
clone_size: .
v_call: TRBV6-1
cdr3_aa: CASSASIGTAPNSPLHF
cdr3_nt: TGTGCCAGCAGTGCCTCAATCGGGACAGCGCCGAATTCACCCCTCCACTTT

j_call: TRBJ1-1
d_call: .
clone_size: .
v_call: TRBV5-8
cdr3_aa: CASSPWRMQAFF
cdr3_nt: TGTGCCAGCAGCCCTTGGAGGATGCAAGCTTTCTTT

j_call: TRBJ1-4
d_call: .
clone_size: once
v_call: TRBV5-1
cdr3_aa: CASSLGQGREKLFF
cdr3_nt: TGCGCCAGCAGCTTGGGCCAGGGCAGGGAAAAACTGTTTTTT

j_call: TRBJ2-7
d_call: .
clone_size: few
v_call: TRBV7-6
cdr3_aa: CASSLSATGNEQYF
cdr3_nt: TGTGCCAGCAGCTTATCGGCTACTGGGAACGAGCAGTACTTC

j_call: TRBJ2-7
d_call: .
clone_size: .
v_call: TRBV5-1
cdr3_aa: CASSAGDLGYEQYF
cdr3_nt: TGCGCCAGCAGCGCCGGGGACTTGGGCTACGAGCAGTACTTC

j_call: TRBJ1-4
d_call: TRBD1
clone_size: once
v_call: TRBV19
cdr3_aa: CASSIDDRVTATNEKLFF
cdr3_nt: TGTGCCAGTAGTATAGATGACAGGGTGACTGCAACTAATGAAAAACTGTTTTTT

j_call: TRBJ1-6
d_call: TRBD1
clone_size: .
v_call: TRBV6-5
cdr3_aa: CASSTGAVYNSPLHF
cdr3_nt: TGTGCCAGCAGCACAGGGGCGGTCTATAATTCACCCCTCCACTTT

j_call: TRBJ2-1
d_call: .
clone_size: .
v_call: TRBV3-1/TRBV3-2
cdr3_aa: CASSQSREQFF
cdr3_nt: TGTGCCAGCAGTCAGTCGCGGGAGCAGTTCTTC

j_call: TRBJ1-3
d_call: .
clone_size: .
v_call: TRBV6-5
cdr3_aa: CASSYSPQSTGNTIYF
cdr3_nt: TGTGCCAGCAGTTACTCACCCCAGAGCACTGGAAACACCATATATTTT

j_call: TRBJ1-5
d_call: .
clone_size: once
v_call: TRBV12-3/TRBV12-4
cdr3_aa: CASNHRDGQPQHF
cdr3_nt: TGTGCCAGCAACCACAGGGACGGTCAGCCCCAGCATTTT

j_call: TRBJ1-5
d_call: TRBD1
clone_size: .
v_call: TRBV2
cdr3_aa: CASRTGGGQPQHF
cdr3_nt: TGTGCCAGCAGGACAGGGGGCGGTCAGCCCCAGCATTTT

j_call: TRBJ2-7
d_call: .
clone_size: .
v_call: TRBV3-1/TRBV3-2
cdr3_aa: CASSHKGNPSYEQYF
cdr3_nt: TGTGCCAGCAGCCATAAGGGGAACCCCTCCTACGAGCAGTACTTC

j_call: TRBJ1-1
d_call: .
clone_size: .
v_call: TRBV6-5
cdr3_aa: CASSSGTYRNTEAFF
cdr3_nt: TGTGCCAGCAGTTCCGGGACATACCGGAACACTGAAGCTTTCTTT

j_call: TRBJ2-2
d_call: TRBD1
clone_size: .
v_call: TRBV5-4
cdr3_aa: CASSSDRVNTGELFF
cdr3_nt: TGTGCCAGCAGCTCGGACAGGGTTAATACCGGGGAGCTGTTTTTT

j_call: TRBJ2-7
d_call: .
clone_size: .
v_call: TRBV27
cdr3_aa: CASSFSGLRLSYEQYF
cdr3_nt: TGTGCCAGCAGTTTTTCCGGACTGCGACTCTCCTACGAGCAGTACTTC

j_call: TRBJ1-4
d_call: .
clone_size: .
v_call: TRBV7-9
cdr3_aa: CASSPWGDRTIKNEKLFF
cdr3_nt: TGTGCCAGCAGCCCCTGGGGTGACAGGACGATAAAGAATGAAAAACTGTTTTTT

j_call: TRBJ2-1
d_call: TRBD2
clone_size: .
v_call: TRBV5-6
cdr3_aa: CASSLPGLDQNEQFF
cdr3_nt: TGTGCCAGCAGCCTCCCGGGACTAGACCAAAATGAGCAGTTCTTC

j_call: TRBJ1-2
d_call: .
clone_size: .
v_call: TRBV21-1
cdr3_aa: CASSNYGTGKGYYGYTF
cdr3_nt: TGTGCCAGCAGCAATTATGGGACAGGGAAAGGGTACTATGGCTACACCTTC

j_call: TRBJ1-4
d_call: .
clone_size: .
v_call: TRBV19
cdr3_aa: CASSGGPTNEKLFF
cdr3_nt: TGTGCCAGTAGTGGCGGTCCAACTAATGAAAAACTGTTTTTT

j_call: TRBJ2-1
d_call: .
clone_size: .
v_call: TRBV7-3
cdr3_aa: CASSLDSYNEQFF
cdr3_nt: TGTGCCAGCAGCTTAGACTCCTACAATGAGCAGTTCTTC

j_call: TRBJ2-7
d_call: .
clone_size: .
v_call: TRBV5-1
cdr3_aa: CASSLTRYEQYF
cdr3_nt: TGCGCCAGCAGCTTGACCAGGTACGAGCAGTACTTC

j_call: TRBJ1-4
d_call: TRBD1
clone_size: .
v_call: TRBV5-6
cdr3_aa: CASSLLQGQGDEKLFF
cdr3_nt: TGTGCCAGCAGCTTGCTCCAGGGACAGGGGGATGAAAAACTGTTTTTT

j_call: TRBJ2-1
d_call: .
clone_size: few
v_call: TRBV19
cdr3_aa: CASSIGGLNNEQFF
cdr3_nt: TGTGCCAGTAGTATTGGGGGACTGAACAATGAGCAGTTCTTC

j_call: TRBJ2-2
d_call: .
clone_size: once
v_call: TRBV7-9
cdr3_aa: CASSFLVRGTGELFF
cdr3_nt: TGTGCCAGCAGCTTTCTTGTCCGAGGCACCGGGGAGCTGTTTTTT

j_call: TRBJ1-4
d_call: .
clone_size: .
v_call: TRBV19
cdr3_aa: CASSPSLGPSNEKLFF
cdr3_nt: TGTGCCAGTAGTCCCTCACTCGGCCCCTCTAATGAAAAACTGTTTTTT

j_call: TRBJ1-1
d_call: TRBD1
clone_size: .
v_call: TRBV2
cdr3_aa: CASSAPGTGVQTEAFF
cdr3_nt: TGTGCCAGCAGTGCCCCCGGGACAGGGGTTCAAACTGAAGCTTTCTTT

j_call: TRBJ2-5
d_call: TRBD2
clone_size: .
v_call: TRBV5-4
cdr3_aa: CASSQTSDRQTQYF
cdr3_nt: TGTGCCAGCAGCCAGACTAGCGATAGACAGACCCAGTACTTC

j_call: TRBJ1-1
d_call: TRBD1
clone_size: .
v_call: TRBV4-2
cdr3_aa: CASSQDLQGAEAFF
cdr3_nt: TGTGCCAGCAGCCAAGATTTACAGGGGGCTGAAGCTTTCTTT

j_call: TRBJ2-6
d_call: .
clone_size: .
v_call: TRBV18
cdr3_aa: CAGLSSGANVLTF
cdr3_nt: TGTGCCGGCTTGAGCTCTGGGGCCAACGTCCTGACTTTC

j_call: TRBJ1-6
d_call: .
clone_size: .
v_call: TRBV7-8
cdr3_aa: CASSSRGANYNSPLHF
cdr3_nt: TGTGCCAGCAGCTCGAGGGGGGCAAACTATAATTCACCCCTCCACTTT

j_call: TRBJ2-3
d_call: TRBD2
clone_size: once
v_call: TRBV6-5
cdr3_aa: CASIREGRSTDTQYF
cdr3_nt: TGTGCCAGCATCAGGGAGGGAAGAAGCACAGATACGCAGTATTTT

j_call: TRBJ2-2
d_call: .
clone_size: .
v_call: TRBV7-9
cdr3_aa: CASSPFQVRTGELFF
cdr3_nt: TGTGCCAGCAGCCCATTCCAGGTTCGCACCGGGGAGCTGTTTTTT

j_call: TRBJ1-3
d_call: .
clone_size: .
v_call: TRBV7-9
cdr3_aa: CASSNQGRTGNTIYF
cdr3_nt: TGTGCCAGCAGCAACCAAGGACGGACTGGAAACACCATATATTTT

j_call: TRBJ2-1
d_call: .
clone_size: .
v_call: TRBV9
cdr3_aa: CASSTPAVASYNEQFF
cdr3_nt: TGTGCCAGCAGCACCCCTGCAGTAGCGAGTTACAATGAGCAGTTCTTC

j_call: TRBJ2-2
d_call: TRBD2
clone_size: few
v_call: TRBV15
cdr3_aa: CATSTTTSGRAHTGELFF
cdr3_nt: TGTGCCACCAGCACCACGACTAGCGGGAGGGCGCACACCGGGGAGCTGTTTTTT

j_call: TRBJ1-1
d_call: .
clone_size: .
v_call: TRBV9
cdr3_aa: CASSPQSGSAAFF
cdr3_nt: TGTGCCAGCAGCCCCCAATCAGGGTCCGCAGCTTTCTTT

j_call: TRBJ1-2
d_call: .
clone_size: .
v_call: TRBV7-9
cdr3_aa: CASSSWGKSGYTF
cdr3_nt: TGTGCCAGCAGCTCATGGGGTAAGAGCGGCTACACCTTC

j_call: TRBJ1-5
d_call: .
clone_size: once
v_call: TRBV10-1
cdr3_aa: CASSESPGREPQHF
cdr3_nt: TGCGCCAGCAGTGAGTCCCCAGGGAGGGAGCCCCAGCATTTT